This T cell receptor (beta chain) originates from a study of response to subunit inactivated influenza vaccine. Study results and caveats: New T cells are recruited in small numbers by each seasonal influenza vaccination, according to the authors' suggestion.

For this clonotype: Its antigen is unidentified.

The CDR3 has 15 residues. From germline, CDR1 is SEHNR and CDR2 FQNEAQ (reference sequence). The ends lost 3 bases at V and 4 bases at J; junction bases unmatched: 3. A single record per CDR3 protein comes from TCRdb applying MiXCR to the RT-PCR reads. The table shows approximately 530,000 distinct CDR3 sequences, with approximately 13% occurring only once. The clonotype comes from a man aged 50-59 years who received an inactivated influenza vaccine. J is TRBJ2-5 and V is TRBV7-9; 12 bases line up with TRBD2. Sequenced material: PBMCs from blood, taken roughly 47 days after vaccination. CDR3 nucleotides: TGTGCCAGCAGCTTGACTAGCGGGAGTTTAGAGACCCAGTACTTC. Its translation: CASSLTSGSLETQYF.